Each of the 10 T cell receptor beta chains below was sequenced from the same sample in a study of a mutant IDH1 vaccine in newly diagnosed glioma. Sample time point: baseline, week 1 (first vaccination visit). As to treatment: pre-vaccination baseline after standard-of-care therapy. Sequenced by immunoSEQ multiplex PCR; TCRdb stores in-frame clones only, minus some. Of about 100,000 clones in the sample, about 80% were seen once. The source material was PBMCs, sampled from a glioma patient treated with radiotherapy, temozolomide or both. These receptors were taken from a middle-aged man with glioma.

The gene calls are TRBV18 and TRBJ1-2; D remains unclear. CDR1 is KGHSH, CDR2 LQKENI, per germline. The CDR3 length is 12 residues. V dropped 6 bases and J dropped 7 bases, with 12 bases sitting between them. CDR3 bases: TGTGCCAGCTCGCTCCAACCCCGTGGCTACACCTTC. It translates to CASSLQPRGYTF.

The gene calls are TRBV11-2 and TRBJ2-3; 8 bases align to TRBD2. The CDR3 contains 16 residues. Germline assignment: CDR1 SGHAT and CDR2 FQNNGV. The ends lost 3 bases at V and 1 base at J; junction bases unmatched: 6. The CDR3 region has the DNA TGTGCCAGCAGCTTCCCAGCGGGGGCCGGCACAGATACGCAGTATTTT. This codes for CASSFPAGAGTDTQYF.

This clone was detected only once. The rearrangement uses TRBV7-2 and TRBJ2-1; 7 bases fit TRBD2. This CDR3 has 13 amino acids. The trim removed 4 bases at V and 4 bases at J, leaving 1 base unmatched. The germline CDR1 and CDR2 sequences are SGHTA and FQGNSA. This CDR3 reads CASSSGGYNEQFF. The CDR3 region has the DNA TGTGCCAGCAGCTCGGGAGGATACAATGAGCAGTTCTTC.

This chain links TRBV19 with TRBJ2-2; no firm D call. With 4 bases removed from V and 7 bases from J, the gap between germline ends came to 7 bases. The CDR3 loop spans 12 amino acids. The germline V gene has CDR1 LNHDA and CDR2 SQIVND (reference sequence). As DNA, the CDR3 is TGTGCCAGTAGTAAATGGGGCGGGGAGCTGTTTTTT. Protein product: CASSKWGGELFF.

This clone was detected only once. The genes are TRBV30 and TRBJ2-1, with D hard to call. Germline values: CDR1 GTSNPN, CDR2 SVGIG (reference sequence). The V gene lost 0 bases and the J gene lost 0 bases, with 12 bases spanning the gap. CDR3 length equals 16 residues. CDR3 residues: CAWSVGLTSSYNEQFF. The DNA for the CDR3 is TGTGCCTGGAGTGTTGGGCTGACGAGCTCCTACAATGAGCAGTTCTTC. Full variable domain (outside the CDR3, taken from reference TRBV30 and TRBJ2-1): SQTIHQWPATLVQPVGSPLSLECTVEGTSNPNLYWYRQAAGRGLQLLFYSVGIGQISSEVPQNLSASRPQDRQFILSSKKLLLSDSGFYLCAWSVGLTSSYNEQFFGPGTRLTVL.

The chain carries TRBV5-6 and TRBJ2-5; 10 bases fit TRBD2. The CDR3 runs 15 residues. Unmatched junction bases numbered 7, after V lost 4 bases and J lost 4 bases. Germline V gene data show CDR1 as SGHDT and CDR2 as YYEEEE. The CDR3 DNA reads TGTGCCAGCAGCATTCTAGCGGGGGAAGGAGAGACCCAGTACTTC. Amino acids: CASSILAGEGETQYF.

The rearrangement links TRBV28 to TRBJ1-1, with a possible D match to TRBD1 (5 bases). CDR1 and CDR2 (germline): MDHEN, SYDVKM. Trimming removed 9 bases from V and 8 bases from J, with 22 bases in between. CDR3 length: 14 residues. CDR3 loop: CASSFGGGNREAFF. As DNA, the CDR3 is TGTGCCAGTTCTTTCGGTGGAGGTAACAGGGAAGCTTTCTTT. The entire variable domain, with the rest obtained from reference TRBV28 and TRBJ1-1, is as follows: DVKVTQSSRYLVKRTGEKVFLECVQDMDHENMFWYRQDPGLGLRLIYFSYDVKMKEKGDIPEGYSVSREKKERFSLILESASTNQTSMYLCASSFGGGNREAFFGQGTRLTVV.

The rearrangement uses TRBV6-5 and TRBJ2-5, with a tentative D call TRBD1 (6 bases). The DNA end is a closer match to TRBJ2-7, so the J assignment may be wrong. This CDR3 spans 14 amino acids. The germline V gene has CDR1 MNHEY and CDR2 SVGAGI. CDR3 sequence (DNA): TGTGCCAGCAGTTACAGCCGGACAGCCTACGAGCAGTACTTC. It specifies CASSYSRTAYEQYF.

The chain couples TRBV5-8 to TRBJ1-1, with TRBD1 identical over 9 bases. J lost 1 base, V lost 2 bases, and 6 bases had no gene match. The length of the CDR3 is 16 residues. CDR1 and CDR2 (germline): SGHTS, YDEGEE. CDR3 in DNA: TGTGCCAGCAGCTTCCGGGACAGGGTCTCGAACACTGAAGCTTTCTTT. Amino acid sequence: CASSFRDRVSNTEAFF.

The V gene is TRBV7-2, the J gene TRBJ1-1, with D possibly matching TRBD1 (6 bases). CDR3 length equals 12 residues. Looked up from germline, CDR1 is SGHTA and CDR2 is FQGNSA. V lost 3 bases, J lost 8 bases, and 10 bases lay in between. CDR3: CASSFRGGEAFF. The CDR3, as DNA: TGTGCCAGCAGCTTCAGGGGAGGGGAAGCTTTCTTT.